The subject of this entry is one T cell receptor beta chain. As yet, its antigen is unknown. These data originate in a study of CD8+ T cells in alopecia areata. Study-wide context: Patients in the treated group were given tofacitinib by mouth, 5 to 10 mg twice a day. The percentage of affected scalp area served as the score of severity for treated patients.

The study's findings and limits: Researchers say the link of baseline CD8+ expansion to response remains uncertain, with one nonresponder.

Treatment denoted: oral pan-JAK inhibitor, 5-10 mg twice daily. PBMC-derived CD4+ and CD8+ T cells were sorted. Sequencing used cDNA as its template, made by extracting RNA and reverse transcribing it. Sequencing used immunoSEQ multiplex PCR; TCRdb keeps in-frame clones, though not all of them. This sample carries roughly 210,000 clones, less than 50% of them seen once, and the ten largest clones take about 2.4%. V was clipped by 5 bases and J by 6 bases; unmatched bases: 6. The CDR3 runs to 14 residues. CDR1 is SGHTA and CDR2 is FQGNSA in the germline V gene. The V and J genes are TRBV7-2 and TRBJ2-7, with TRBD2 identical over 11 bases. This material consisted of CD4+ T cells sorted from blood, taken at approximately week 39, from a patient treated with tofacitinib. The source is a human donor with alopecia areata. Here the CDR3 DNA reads TGTGCCAGCAGCAGGACTAGCGGGTTTATCGAGCAGTACTTC. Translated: CASSRTSGFIEQYF.